These 8 T cell receptor beta chains came from one sample sequenced in a study of shared clonotypes between healthy human individuals. Profiled with immunoSEQ multiplex PCR; TCRdb holds only in-frame clones, not every one. Among some 1 million clones listed, around 76% were seen once. The sequencing input was memory CD4+ T cells sorted from blood. The subset here: CD45RA-negative fraction. Receptors originate from a man aged 18 to 29 in good health.

V and J are TRBV27 and TRBJ2-7; 11 bases align to TRBD1. The germline V gene encodes CDR1 MNHEY and CDR2 SMNVEV (reference sequence). The CDR3 has 15 amino acids. V shed 6 bases and J 2 bases; nucleotides not matched to a gene: 6. In DNA form, the CDR3 reads TGTGCCAGCAGAAGAGGGACAGGGGGTCCCTACGAGCAGTACTTC. As protein: CASRRGTGGPYEQYF.

The gene calls are TRBV11-2 and TRBJ1-1; tentatively, D is TRBD1 (5 bases). CDR1 is SGHAT, CDR2 FQNNGV, per germline. The CDR3 has 15 residues. V gave up 5 bases and J gave up 5 bases, with 18 bases separating them. This CDR3 reads CASSVGAPADTEAFF. CDR3 bases: TGTGCCAGCAGCGTAGGGGCCCCCGCTGATACTGAAGCTTTCTTT. Looking up the rest from reference TRBV11-2 and TRBJ1-1 gives the full variable domain: EAGVAQSPRYKIIEKRQSVAFWCNPISGHATLYWYQQILGQGPKLLIQFQNNGVVDDSQLPKDRFSAERLKGVDSTLKIQPAKLEDSAVYLCASSVGAPADTEAFFGQGTRLTVV.

A single count supports this clone. This may arise from a read error, as a much more abundant clone is one base away. Here the CDR3 DNA reads TGTGCCAGCAGCCCAGGACTAGCGGGGGGCTACGAGCAGTACTTC. Its protein is CASSPGLAGGYEQYF. The chain joins TRBV5-6 to TRBJ2-7; the match to TRBD2 covers 14 bases. Trimming removed 4 bases from V and 3 bases from J; junction bases left unmatched: 3. The CDR3 runs 15 residues. The V gene's germline CDR1 is SGHDT and CDR2 YYEEEE.

This clone was detected many times. The rearrangement links TRBV14 to TRBJ2-1; 11 positions agree with TRBD2. The CDR3 length is 16 residues. The germline V gene has CDR1 SGHDN and CDR2 FVKESK. V shed 2 bases and J 3 bases; nucleotides not matched to a gene: 3. The CDR3 region has the DNA TGTGCCAGCAGCCAATTAGCGGGGGGGAACTACAATGAGCAGTTCTTC. Translated: CASSQLAGGNYNEQFF.

The CDR3 spells CASSLFGLHQPQHF. The DNA of the CDR3 is TGTGCCAGCAGCCTGTTCGGGCTCCATCAGCCCCAGCATTTT. V is TRBV7-2 and J is TRBJ1-5; D remains unclear. V gave up 5 bases and J gave up 5 bases, with 13 bases separating them. Looked up from germline, CDR1 is SGHTA and CDR2 is FQGNSA. The CDR3 has 14 amino acids.

The CDR3 DNA follows: TGCGCCAGCAGCTTCGGAGGGGGCGAGAACACTGAAGCTTTCTTT. It is translated as CASSFGGGENTEAFF. This rearrangement joins TRBV5-1 to TRBJ1-1; 7 bases align to TRBD1. The germline V gene encodes CDR1 SGHRS and CDR2 YFSETQ. This CDR3 is 15 amino acids long. With 2 bases clipped from V and 1 base from J, the junction kept 5 bases outside the gene matches.

CDR3 region: CASSPPGRGDTGELFF. The CDR3 DNA reads as TGTGCCAGCTCACCACCAGGCCGGGGGGACACCGGGGAGCTGTTTTTT. The chain joins TRBV18 to TRBJ2-2, with 7 bases identical to TRBD2. The CDR3 loop spans 16 amino acids. Trimming removed 0 bases from V and 3 bases from J; junction bases left unmatched: 4. Germline CDR1 and CDR2: KGHSH and LQKENI.

CDR3 nucleotide sequence: TGTGCCAGCAGCTTAGCGGGACACAATGAGCAGTTCTTC. Its translation is CASSLAGHNEQFF. The rearrangement uses TRBV7-9 and TRBJ2-1; possibly TRBD1 or TRBD2 for D (5 bases each). Germline-derived CDR1 and CDR2 are SEHNR and FQNEAQ (reference sequence). Trimming took 0 bases from V and 5 from J, leaving 5 bases between them. The CDR3 sequence is 13 residues long.